The 24 T cell receptor beta chains given below trace back to one sample, sequenced in a study of T cells in localized non-small cell lung cancer. Here immunoSEQ multiplex PCR was the method, and the copy in TCRdb shows in-frame clones only, minus some. The data contain 70,000 to 80,000 clones, 88% of them seen just once; the ten biggest clones take up around a fifth. This specimen was peripheral blood, taken before any cancer treatment. These receptors were obtained from a woman aged 35 to 70 with stage I squamous cell lung carcinoma.

The rearrangement uses TRBV5-1 and TRBJ1-2, with 7 bases fitting TRBD1. The CDR3 totals 14 residues. V trimming: 0 bases; J trimming: 3 bases; junction bases outside the gene matches: 2. Looked up from germline, CDR1 is SGHRS and CDR2 is YFSETQ. CDR3 nucleotides: TGCGCCAGCAGCTTGGGCAGGGGGGACTATGGCTACACCTTC. Amino acids: CASSLGRGDYGYTF.

The V and J genes are TRBV18 and TRBJ1-4; no clear D gene. Between the trimmed V and J ends, which lost 3 bases and 5 bases, there was a span of 10 bases. There are 14 residues in the CDR3. Germline CDR1 and CDR2: KGHSH and LQKENI. CDR3 DNA sequence: TGTGCCAGCTCACCGGCGACTTACAATGAAAAACTGTTTTTT. This sequence encodes CASSPATYNEKLFF.

The rearrangement links TRBV5-1 to TRBJ2-5; 9 bases line up with TRBD1. Losses at the gene ends were 4 bases for V and 0 bases for J; bases not matched to a gene: 1. CDR3 length: 14 residues. The germline V gene has CDR1 SGHRS and CDR2 YFSETQ. The CDR3, as DNA: TGCGCCAGCAGCGGACAGGGGCACCAAGAGACCCAGTACTTC. Translation: CASSGQGHQETQYF. Together with reference TRBV5-1 and TRBJ2-5, the CDR3 gives the full variable domain: KAGVTQTPRYLIKTRGQQVTLSCSPISGHRSVSWYQQTPGQGLQFLFEYFSETQRNKGNFPGRFSGRQFSNSRSEMNVSTLELGDSALYLCASSGQGHQETQYFGPGTRLLVL.

The chain uses TRBV19 and TRBJ2-7; D is possibly TRBD1 (6 bases). This CDR3 spans 12 amino acids. Germline V CDR1 and CDR2: LNHDA, SQIVND (reference sequence). Trimming removed 6 bases from V and 4 bases from J, with 10 bases in between. CDR3 sequence: CASSPRGYEQYF. The CDR3, as DNA: TGTGCCAGTAGCCCGAGGGGGTACGAGCAGTACTTC.

The sample holds one count of this clone. This chain connects TRBV7-9 to TRBJ2-3; a possible D gene is TRBD2 (6 bases). Germline assignment: CDR1 SEHNR and CDR2 FQNEAQ (reference sequence). V was trimmed by 1 base and J by 5 bases, leaving 10 bases between them. The CDR3 extends over 14 amino acids. In DNA form, the CDR3 reads TGTGCCAGCAGCTTAGAACTAGCCTTAGATACGCAGTATTTT. Protein: CASSLELALDTQYF. Variable domain in full (rest from reference TRBV7-9 and TRBJ2-3): DTGVSQNPRHKITKRGQNVTFRCDPISEHNRLYWYRQTLGQGPEFLTYFQNEAQLEKSRLLSDRFSAERPKGSFSTLEIQRTEQGDSAMYLCASSLELALDTQYFGPGTRLTVL.

The chain recombines TRBV4-1 with TRBJ1-5; D is perhaps TRBD1 (5 bases). The V gene lost 0 bases and the J gene lost 5 bases, with 11 bases spanning the gap. The CDR3 has 15 residues. Per the germline V gene, CDR1 is MGHRA and CDR2 is YSYEKL. The DNA of the CDR3 is TGCGCCAGCAGCCAAGATTGGGGGGTCCATCAGCCCCAGCATTTT. Translating gives CASSQDWGVHQPQHF.

The CDR3: CASSTQGGQPQHF. DNA for the CDR3: TGTGCCAGCAGCACACAGGGGGGACAGCCCCAGCATTTT. The chain has TRBV13 and TRBJ1-5, with 8 bases lining up with TRBD1. With 5 bases clipped from V and 7 bases from J, the junction kept 4 bases outside the gene matches. The CDR3 totals 13 residues. Germline V gene sequence: CDR1 PRHDT, CDR2 FYEKMQ (reference sequence).

The V gene is TRBV5-1, the J gene TRBJ1-2; 8 bases agree with TRBD1. Germline lookup yields CDR1 SGHRS and CDR2 YFSETQ. There are 14 residues in the CDR3. V dropped 5 bases and J dropped 3; count of bases not matched to a gene: 6. The CDR3 loop reads CASREGQGHYGYTF. Written as DNA, the CDR3 is TGCGCCAGCAGGGAAGGACAGGGACACTATGGCTACACCTTC.

The chain has TRBV10-2 and TRBJ2-7; no clear D. Germline V CDR1 and CDR2: WSHSY, SAAADI. Deletions cut 2 bases from V and 6 bases from J, with 8 bases between. This CDR3 has 12 amino acids. CDR3 DNA: TGCGCCAGCAGTGAGCGCCGACCCGAGCAGTACTTC. It translates to CASSERRPEQYF.

This chain links TRBV6-5 with TRBJ1-2; tentative D call: TRBD1 (6 bases). This CDR3 spans 13 amino acids. Trimming removed 7 bases from V and 0 bases from J, with 9 bases in between. In germline, CDR1 is MNHEY, CDR2 SVGAGI. The chain's CDR3 is CASTRGPNYGYTF. CDR3 nucleotides: TGTGCCAGCACGCGGGGGCCTAACTATGGCTACACCTTC.

The J gene is TRBJ1-2, the V gene TRBV4-1; D uncertain. In germline, CDR1 is MGHRA, CDR2 YSYEKL. The V gene lost 2 bases and the J gene lost 4 bases, with 8 bases spanning the gap. The CDR3 extends over 13 amino acids. The CDR3 sequence is CASSQMGLYGYTF. In nucleotides, the CDR3 is TGCGCCAGCAGCCAAATGGGCCTCTATGGCTACACCTTC.

The chain couples TRBV10-3 to TRBJ2-7, with D possibly being TRBD1 or TRBD2 (7 bases each). V lost 5 bases and J lost 5, with 19 bases in between. The CDR3 runs 15 residues. Germline V CDR1 and CDR2: ENHRY, SYGVKD. The CDR3 loop reads CAISTAGGAGDEQYF. In nucleotides, the CDR3 is TGTGCCATCAGTACCGCAGGGGGGGCAGGGGACGAGCAGTACTTC.

V is TRBV5-1 and J is TRBJ2-2, with a tentative D call TRBD1 (6 bases). The CDR3 spans 14 residues. V was pared by 0 bases and J by 5 bases, with 8 bases between. In germline, CDR1 is SGHRS, CDR2 YFSETQ. CDR3 protein: CASSLGQGTGELFF. CDR3 nucleotides: TGCGCCAGCAGCTTGGGGCAGGGGACCGGGGAGCTGTTTTTT.

This clone was detected only a few times. The chain uses TRBV10-3 and TRBJ1-2; D remains unclear. Germline lookup yields CDR1 ENHRY and CDR2 SYGVKD. V shed 6 bases and J shed 1 base, with 12 bases lying between them. This CDR3 is built from 14 residues. Here the CDR3 reads CAIRPYWDNYGYTF. CDR3 nucleotide sequence: TGTGCCATCAGGCCGTACTGGGATAACTATGGCTACACCTTC.

The J gene is TRBJ2-7, the V gene TRBV7-9; no firm D call. Trimming took off 6 bases at V and 3 bases at J, with 12 bases between the two ends. The CDR3 runs 13 residues. Germline V gene lookup returns CDR1 SEHNR and CDR2 FQNEAQ (reference sequence). The CDR3 loop is CASRAGQDYEQYF. CDR3 sequence (DNA): TGTGCCAGCAGGGCTGGTCAGGACTACGAGCAGTACTTC.

This clone was recorded only once. This sequence joins TRBV30 and TRBJ2-7, with D maybe TRBD1 (6 bases). V lost 6 bases to trimming and J lost 3 bases, with 12 bases between them. The CDR3 length is 12 residues. The germline V gene encodes CDR1 GTSNPN and CDR2 SVGIG (reference sequence). The CDR3, as DNA: TGTGCCTGCCACAGGGCTGACTACGAGCAGTACTTC. This codes for CACHRADYEQYF.

The chain uses TRBV6-5 and TRBJ2-3, with TRBD2 matching 11 bases. Looked up from germline, CDR1 is MNHEY and CDR2 is SVGAGI. V shed 7 bases and J 5 bases; nucleotides not matched to a gene: 5. This CDR3 has 14 amino acids. The CDR3 loop reads CASTGLAGRDTQYF. CDR3 bases: TGTGCCAGCACCGGACTAGCGGGTAGAGATACGCAGTATTTT.

CDR3 bases: TGTGCCAGCAGTAAAGACAGGGGCAGGGATACGCAGTATTTT. Translating it yields CASSKDRGRDTQYF. The V call is TRBV2, the J call TRBJ2-3; TRBD1 matches at 8 bases. With 5 bases clipped from V and 6 bases from J, the junction kept 7 bases outside the gene matches. The CDR3 consists of 14 residues. The V gene's germline CDR1 is SNHLY and CDR2 FYNNEI.

The chain combines TRBV11-2 with TRBJ2-2; 9 bases line up with TRBD1. The germline gives CDR1 SGHAT, CDR2 FQNNGV. Trimming cost V 4 bases and J 0 bases; bases outside gene matches: 3. The CDR3 sequence is 16 residues long. The CDR3 region has the DNA TGTGCCAGCAGCTATCGACAGGGGGCGAACACCGGGGAGCTGTTTTTT. It is translated as CASSYRQGANTGELFF.

This clone was seen once. The rearrangement joins TRBV19 to TRBJ2-3, with 10 bases aligning to TRBD1. The CDR3 consists of 14 residues. Trimming took 5 bases from V and 4 from J; bases not matched to a gene: 3. Germline V CDR1 and CDR2: LNHDA, SQIVND (reference sequence). The CDR3 spells CASSDRGLSDTQYF. CDR3 coding DNA: TGTGCCAGTAGTGACAGGGGGCTGTCAGATACGCAGTATTTT. The variable domain in full, with the rest retrieved from reference TRBV19 and TRBJ2-3, is DGGITQSPKYLFRKEGQNVTLSCEQNLNHDAMYWYRQDPGQGLRLIYYSQIVNDFQKGDIAEGYSVSREKKESFPLTVTSAQKNPTAFYLCASSDRGLSDTQYFGPGTRLTVL.

This clone was recorded a few times. The chain couples TRBV5-1 to TRBJ2-5; no firm D call. Trimming removed 2 bases at V and 2 bases at J, with 13 bases between. Germline CDR1 and CDR2: SGHRS and YFSETQ. This CDR3 comprises 15 residues. The DNA for the CDR3 is TGCGCCAGCAGCTTCATTCTTGCAGGTCAAGAGACCCAGTACTTC. Protein product: CASSFILAGQETQYF.

The CDR3: CSVAGSTLAYNEQFF. The CDR3 DNA reads as TGCAGCGTAGCCGGGAGCACCCTGGCCTACAATGAGCAGTTCTTC. The chain is built from TRBV29-1 and TRBJ2-1, with D possibly being TRBD2 (6 bases). CDR3 length: 15 amino acids. Germline CDR1 SQVTM, CDR2 ANQGSEA. Trimming took off 6 bases at V and 2 bases at J, with 17 bases between the two ends.

This chain links TRBV7-9 with TRBJ2-5; either TRBD1 or TRBD2 may fit D (5 bases each). Trimming removed 2 bases from V and 5 bases from J, with 15 bases in between. The germline CDR1 and CDR2 sequences are SEHNR and FQNEAQ (reference sequence). The CDR3 extends over 15 amino acids. Here the CDR3 DNA reads TGTGCCAGCAGCTTAACGGGGACCCAGCGGGAGACCCAGTACTTC. As protein: CASSLTGTQRETQYF.

The chain recombines TRBV11-2 with TRBJ2-3, with 7 bases fitting TRBD2. J was trimmed by 5 bases and V by 1 base; bases with no gene match: 6. Germline values: CDR1 SGHAT, CDR2 FQNNGV. CDR3 length equals 15 residues. In DNA form, the CDR3 reads TGTGCCAGCAGCTTAGGATTGGGGAGGGAAGATACGCAGTATTTT. Translating it yields CASSLGLGREDTQYF. The full variable domain, its missing parts supplied by reference TRBV11-2 and TRBJ2-3, is EAGVAQSPRYKIIEKRQSVAFWCNPISGHATLYWYQQILGQGPKLLIQFQNNGVVDDSQLPKDRFSAERLKGVDSTLKIQPAKLEDSAVYLCASSLGLGREDTQYFGPGTRLTVL.